Below, one TCR beta chain is given with its context. The antigen remains undetermined. This table comes from immunoSEQ multiplex PCR, and its TCRdb copy is limited to in-frame clones, with some not included. There are about 1 million clones in the sample; 65% to 75% occur only once, and over 1.3% lies in the top ten. The data derive from a study of shared clonotypes between healthy human individuals. Findings and caveats of the study: It was anticipated that sequencing depth would influence how many clonotypes donors shared.

This clonotype originated in a man in his late teens or twenties in good health. The sequenced sample was memory CD4+ T cells sorted from blood. As for subset: CD45RA-negative fraction.

As DNA, the CDR3 is TGTGCCTGGAGCAAAGCGGGAGGTAGCAATGAGCAGTTCTTC. Translation gives CAWSKAGGSNEQFF. The rearrangement joins TRBV30 to TRBJ2-1, with 9 nucleotides matching TRBD2. The V and J ends lost 3 bases and 6 bases, in that order; junction bases with no gene match: 6. The CDR3 length is 14 residues. From germline, CDR1 is GTSNPN and CDR2 SVGIG (reference sequence).